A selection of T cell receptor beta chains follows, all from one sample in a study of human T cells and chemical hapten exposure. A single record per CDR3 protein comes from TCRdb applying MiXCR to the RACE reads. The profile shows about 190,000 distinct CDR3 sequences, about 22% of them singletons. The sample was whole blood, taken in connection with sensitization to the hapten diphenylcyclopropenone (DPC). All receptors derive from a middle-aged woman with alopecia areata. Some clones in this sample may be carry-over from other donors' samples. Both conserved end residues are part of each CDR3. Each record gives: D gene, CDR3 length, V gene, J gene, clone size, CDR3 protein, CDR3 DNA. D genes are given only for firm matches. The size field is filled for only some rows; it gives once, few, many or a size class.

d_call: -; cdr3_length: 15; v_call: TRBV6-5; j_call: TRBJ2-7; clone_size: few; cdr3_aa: CASSYSSASSYEQYF; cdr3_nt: TGTGCCAGCAGTTACTCTTCGGCGTCCTCCTACGAGCAGTACTTC
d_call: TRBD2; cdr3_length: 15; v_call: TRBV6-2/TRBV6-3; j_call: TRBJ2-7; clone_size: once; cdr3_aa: CASRPGTRTTHEQYF; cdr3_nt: TGTGCCAGCAGACCCGGGACTAGAACCACTCACGAGCAGTACTTC
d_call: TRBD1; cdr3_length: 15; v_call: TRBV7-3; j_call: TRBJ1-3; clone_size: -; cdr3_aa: CASSMTGSSGNTIYF; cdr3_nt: TGTGCCAGCAGCATGACAGGGAGCTCTGGAAACACCATATATTTT
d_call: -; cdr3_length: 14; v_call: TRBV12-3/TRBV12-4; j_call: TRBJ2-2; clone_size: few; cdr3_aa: CASSFKGGPGELFF; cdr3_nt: TGTGCCAGCAGCTTCAAAGGGGGGCCCGGGGAGCTGTTTTTT
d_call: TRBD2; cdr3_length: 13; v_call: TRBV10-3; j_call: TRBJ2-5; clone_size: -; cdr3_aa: CAIRGLAGETQYF; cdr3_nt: TGTGCCATCAGAGGACTAGCTGGAGAGACCCAGTACTTC
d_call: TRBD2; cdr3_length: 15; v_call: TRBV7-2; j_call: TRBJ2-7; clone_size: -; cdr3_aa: CASSRGLAVSYEQYF; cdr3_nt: TGTGCCAGCAGCCGGGGACTAGCGGTCTCCTACGAGCAGTACTTC
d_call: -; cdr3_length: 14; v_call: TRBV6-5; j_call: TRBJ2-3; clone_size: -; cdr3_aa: CASGLARGTDTQYF; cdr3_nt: TGTGCCAGCGGGTTAGCCAGGGGCACAGATACGCAGTATTTT
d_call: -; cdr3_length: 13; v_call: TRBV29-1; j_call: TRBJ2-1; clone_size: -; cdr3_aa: CSVPLQIGNEQFF; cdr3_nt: TGCAGCGTTCCCCTACAGATAGGCAATGAGCAGTTCTTC
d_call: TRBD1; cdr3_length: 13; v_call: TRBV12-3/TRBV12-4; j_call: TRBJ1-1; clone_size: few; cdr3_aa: CASRTGAGTEAFF; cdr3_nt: TGTGCCAGCAGGACAGGGGCAGGTACTGAAGCTTTCTTT
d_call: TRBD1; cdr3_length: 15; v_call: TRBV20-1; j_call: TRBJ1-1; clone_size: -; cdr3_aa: CSARVITGGRTEAFF; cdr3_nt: TGCAGTGCTAGAGTTATTACAGGGGGAAGGACTGAAGCTTTCTTT
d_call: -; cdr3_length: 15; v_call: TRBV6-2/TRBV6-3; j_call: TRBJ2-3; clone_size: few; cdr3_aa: CASKPPSYTTDTQYF; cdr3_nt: TGTGCCAGCAAACCCCCGAGTTACACCACAGATACGCAGTATTTT
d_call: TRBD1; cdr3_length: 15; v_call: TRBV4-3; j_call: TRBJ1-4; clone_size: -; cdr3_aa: CASSPGTGPNEKLFF; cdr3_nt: TGCGCCAGCAGCCCAGGGACAGGTCCTAATGAAAAACTGTTTTTT
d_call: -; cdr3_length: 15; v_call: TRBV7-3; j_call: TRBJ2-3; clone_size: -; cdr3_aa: CASSLRGAGTDTQYF; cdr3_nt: TGTGCCAGCAGCTTACGGGGGGCAGGCACAGATACGCAGTATTTT
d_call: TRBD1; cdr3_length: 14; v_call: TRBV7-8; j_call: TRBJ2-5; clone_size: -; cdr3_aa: CASSNRDRGETQYF; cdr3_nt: TGTGCCAGCAGCAACCGGGACAGGGGGGAGACCCAGTACTTC
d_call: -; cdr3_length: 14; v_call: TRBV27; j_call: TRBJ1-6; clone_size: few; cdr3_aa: CASSLRTVYSPLHF; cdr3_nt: TGTGCCAGCAGTTTAAGAACAGTGTATTCACCCCTCCACTTT
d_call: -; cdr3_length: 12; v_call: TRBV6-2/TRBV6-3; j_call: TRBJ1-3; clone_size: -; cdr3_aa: CASSGPGNTIYF; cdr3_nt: TGTGCCAGCTCCGGGCCCGGAAACACCATATATTTT
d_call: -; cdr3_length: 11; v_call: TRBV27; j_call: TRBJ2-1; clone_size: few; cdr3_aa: CASSLGVEQFF; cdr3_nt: TGTGCCAGCAGTTTAGGAGTTGAGCAGTTCTTC
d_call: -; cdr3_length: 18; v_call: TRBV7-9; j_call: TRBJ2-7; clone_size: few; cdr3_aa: CASSLGGLSGWVTYEQYF; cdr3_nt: TGTGCCAGCAGCTTAGGTGGGCTAAGCGGGTGGGTCACCTACGAGCAGTACTTC
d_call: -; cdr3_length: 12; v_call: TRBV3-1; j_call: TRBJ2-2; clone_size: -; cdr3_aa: CASSLGPPEVFF; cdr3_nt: TGTGCCAGCAGCCTTGGGCCTCCTGAGGTGTTTTTT
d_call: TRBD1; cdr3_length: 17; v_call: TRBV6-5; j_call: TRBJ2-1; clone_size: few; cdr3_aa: CASSYSPRLGTGSEQFF; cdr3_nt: TGTGCCAGCAGTTACTCCCCTAGGCTGGGGACAGGGAGTGAGCAGTTCTTC
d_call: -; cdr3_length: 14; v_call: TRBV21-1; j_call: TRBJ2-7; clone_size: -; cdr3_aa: CASSAPWDSYEQYF; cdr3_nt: TGTGCCAGCAGCGCCCCTTGGGACAGCTACGAGCAGTACTTC
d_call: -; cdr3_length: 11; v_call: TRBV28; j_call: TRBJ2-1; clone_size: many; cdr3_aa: CASSFNRVEFF; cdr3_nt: TGTGCCAGCAGTTTTAACAGGGTGGAGTTCTTC
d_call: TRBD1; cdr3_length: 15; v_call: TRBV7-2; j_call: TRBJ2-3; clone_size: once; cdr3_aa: CASSLKGAQADTQYF; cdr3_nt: TGTGCCAGCAGCTTAAAGGGGGCGCAGGCAGATACGCAGTATTTT
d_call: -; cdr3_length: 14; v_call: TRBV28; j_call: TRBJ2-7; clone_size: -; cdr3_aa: CASRQSGSSYEQYF; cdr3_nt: TGTGCCAGCAGACAAAGCGGATCCTCCTACGAGCAGTACTTC
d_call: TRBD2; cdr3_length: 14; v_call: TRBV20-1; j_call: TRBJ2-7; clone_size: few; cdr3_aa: CSARSGTNRGEQYF; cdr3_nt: TGCAGTGCTAGATCCGGGACTAACCGGGGTGAGCAGTACTTC
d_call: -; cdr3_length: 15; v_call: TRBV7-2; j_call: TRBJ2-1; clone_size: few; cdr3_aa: CASSLGVGFYNEQFF; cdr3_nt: TGTGCCAGCAGCTTAGGGGTCGGTTTCTACAATGAGCAGTTCTTC
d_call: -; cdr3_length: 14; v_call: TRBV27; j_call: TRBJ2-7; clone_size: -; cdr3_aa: CASSLSTVSYEQYF; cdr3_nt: TGTGCCAGCAGTTTATCCACAGTCTCCTACGAGCAGTACTTC